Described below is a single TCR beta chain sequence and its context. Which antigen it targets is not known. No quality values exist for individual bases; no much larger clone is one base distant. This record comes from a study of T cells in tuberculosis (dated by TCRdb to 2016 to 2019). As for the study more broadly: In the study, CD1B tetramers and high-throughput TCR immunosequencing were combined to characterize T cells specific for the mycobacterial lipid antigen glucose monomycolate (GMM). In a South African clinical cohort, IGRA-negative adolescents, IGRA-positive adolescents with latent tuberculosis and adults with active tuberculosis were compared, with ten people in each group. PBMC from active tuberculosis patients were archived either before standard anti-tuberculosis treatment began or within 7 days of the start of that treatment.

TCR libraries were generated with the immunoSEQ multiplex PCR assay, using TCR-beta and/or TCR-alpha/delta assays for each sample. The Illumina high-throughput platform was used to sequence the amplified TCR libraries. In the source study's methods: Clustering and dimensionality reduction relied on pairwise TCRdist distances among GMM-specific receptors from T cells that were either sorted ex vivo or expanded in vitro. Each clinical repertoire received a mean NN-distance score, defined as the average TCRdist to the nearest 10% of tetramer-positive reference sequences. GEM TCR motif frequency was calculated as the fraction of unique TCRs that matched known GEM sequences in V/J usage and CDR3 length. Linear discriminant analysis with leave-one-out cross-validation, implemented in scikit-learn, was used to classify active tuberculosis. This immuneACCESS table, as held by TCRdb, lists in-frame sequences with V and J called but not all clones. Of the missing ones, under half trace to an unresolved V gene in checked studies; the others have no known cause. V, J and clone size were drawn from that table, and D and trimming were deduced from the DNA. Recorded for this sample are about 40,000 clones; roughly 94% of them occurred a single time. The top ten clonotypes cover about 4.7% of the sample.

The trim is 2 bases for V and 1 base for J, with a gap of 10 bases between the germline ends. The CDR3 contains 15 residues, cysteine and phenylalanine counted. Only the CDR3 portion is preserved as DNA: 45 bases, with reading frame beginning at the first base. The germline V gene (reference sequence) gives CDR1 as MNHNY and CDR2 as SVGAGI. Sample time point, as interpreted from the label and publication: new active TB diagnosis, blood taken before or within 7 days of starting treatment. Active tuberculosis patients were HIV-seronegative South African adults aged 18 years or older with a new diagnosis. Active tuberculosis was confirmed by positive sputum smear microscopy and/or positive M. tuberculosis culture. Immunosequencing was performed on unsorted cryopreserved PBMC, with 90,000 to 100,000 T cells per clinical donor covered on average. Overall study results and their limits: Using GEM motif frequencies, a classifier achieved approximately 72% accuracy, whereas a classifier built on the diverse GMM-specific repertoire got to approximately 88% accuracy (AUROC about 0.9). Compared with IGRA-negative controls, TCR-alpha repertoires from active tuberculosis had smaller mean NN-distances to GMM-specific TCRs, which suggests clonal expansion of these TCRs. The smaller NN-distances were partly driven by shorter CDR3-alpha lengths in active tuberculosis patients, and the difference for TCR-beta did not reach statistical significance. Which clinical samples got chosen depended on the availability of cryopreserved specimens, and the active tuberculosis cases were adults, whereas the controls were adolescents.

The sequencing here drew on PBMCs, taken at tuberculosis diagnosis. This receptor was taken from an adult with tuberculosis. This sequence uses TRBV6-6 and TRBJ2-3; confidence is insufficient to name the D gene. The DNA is TGTGCCAGCAGTTACCGAGGTCTCGGCACAGATACGCAGTATTTT. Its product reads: CASSYRGLGTDTQYF.